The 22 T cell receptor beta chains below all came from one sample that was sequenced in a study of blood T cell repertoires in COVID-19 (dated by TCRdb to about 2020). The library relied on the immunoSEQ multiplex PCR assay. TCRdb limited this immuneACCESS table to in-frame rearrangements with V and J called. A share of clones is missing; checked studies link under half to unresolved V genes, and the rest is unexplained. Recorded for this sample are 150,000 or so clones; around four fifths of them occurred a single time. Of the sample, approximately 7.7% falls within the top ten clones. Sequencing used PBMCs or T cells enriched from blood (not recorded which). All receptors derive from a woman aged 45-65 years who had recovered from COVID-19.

CDR3 residues: CASSPHRGHQPQHF. CDR3 DNA sequence: TGTGCCAGCAGTCCCCACAGGGGGCATCAGCCCCAGCATTTT. The rearrangement joins TRBV28 to TRBJ1-5, with 9 bases matching TRBD1. Germline loops: CDR1 MDHEN, CDR2 SYDVKM. J gave up 5 bases and V 5 bases, and 4 bases lay outside the gene matches. This CDR3 contains 14 residues. Supplemented by reference TRBV28 and TRBJ1-5, the full variable domain reads DVKVTQSSRYLVKRTGEKVFLECVQDMDHENMFWYRQDPGLGLRLIYFSYDVKMKEKGDIPEGYSVSREKKERFSLILESASTNQTSMYLCASSPHRGHQPQHFGDGTRLSIL.

The CDR3 protein is CASSYSIYSGANVLTF. CDR3 DNA sequence: TGTGCCAGCAGTTACTCGATCTACTCTGGGGCCAACGTCCTGACTTTC. The chain has TRBV6-5 and TRBJ2-6, with D hard to call. CDR1 MNHEY and CDR2 SVGAGI come from the germline V gene. This CDR3 region has 16 residues. V lost 0 bases to trimming and J lost 0 bases, with 6 bases between them.

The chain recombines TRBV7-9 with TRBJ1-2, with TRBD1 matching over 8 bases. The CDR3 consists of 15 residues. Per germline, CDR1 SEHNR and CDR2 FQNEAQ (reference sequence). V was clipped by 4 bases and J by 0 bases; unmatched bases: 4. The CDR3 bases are TGTGCCAGCAGCTCCCGGGACAGGCCTAACTATGGCTACACCTTC. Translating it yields CASSSRDRPNYGYTF.

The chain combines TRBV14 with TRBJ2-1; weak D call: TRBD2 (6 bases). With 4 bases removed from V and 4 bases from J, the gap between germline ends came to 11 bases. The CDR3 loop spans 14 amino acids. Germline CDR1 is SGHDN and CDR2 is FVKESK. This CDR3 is CASSRSGIYNEQFF. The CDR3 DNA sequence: TGTGCCAGCAGCCGTAGCGGTATTTACAATGAGCAGTTCTTC.

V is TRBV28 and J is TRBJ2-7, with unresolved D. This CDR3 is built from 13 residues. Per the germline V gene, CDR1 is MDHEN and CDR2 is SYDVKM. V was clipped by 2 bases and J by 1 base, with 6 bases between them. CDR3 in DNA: TGTGCCAGCAGTTTACCAGAATCCTACGAGCAGTACTTC. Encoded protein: CASSLPESYEQYF.

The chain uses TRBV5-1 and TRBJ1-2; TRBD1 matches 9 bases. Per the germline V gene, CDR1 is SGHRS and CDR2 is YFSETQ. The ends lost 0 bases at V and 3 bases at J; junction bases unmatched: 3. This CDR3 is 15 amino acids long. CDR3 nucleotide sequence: TGCGCCAGCAGCTTGGGGGACAGGGAGCACTATGGCTACACCTTC. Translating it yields CASSLGDREHYGYTF.

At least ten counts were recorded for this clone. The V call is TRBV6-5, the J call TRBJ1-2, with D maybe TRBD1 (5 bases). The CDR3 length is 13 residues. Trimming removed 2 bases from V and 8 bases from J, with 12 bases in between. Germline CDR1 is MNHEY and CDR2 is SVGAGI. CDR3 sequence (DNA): TGTGCCAGCAGTTACGGGGGGGGGAAAGGCTACACCTTC. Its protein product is CASSYGGGKGYTF.

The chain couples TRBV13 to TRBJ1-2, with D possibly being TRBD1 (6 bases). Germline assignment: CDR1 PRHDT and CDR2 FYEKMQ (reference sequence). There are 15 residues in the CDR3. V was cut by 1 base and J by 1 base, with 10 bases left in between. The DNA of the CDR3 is TGTGCCAGCAGCTTAGAGGGGGGGCGTAACTATGGCTACACCTTC. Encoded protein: CASSLEGGRNYGYTF. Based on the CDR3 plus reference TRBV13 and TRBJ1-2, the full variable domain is AAGVIQSPRHLIKEKRETATLKCYPIPRHDTVYWYQQGPGQDPQFLISFYEKMQSDKGSIPDRFSAQQFSDYHSELNMSSLELGDSALYFCASSLEGGRNYGYTFGSGTRLTVV.

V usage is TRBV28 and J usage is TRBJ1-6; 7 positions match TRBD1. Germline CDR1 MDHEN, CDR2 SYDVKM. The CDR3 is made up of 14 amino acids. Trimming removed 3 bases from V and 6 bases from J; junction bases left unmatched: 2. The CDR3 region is CASSLGQLNSPLHF. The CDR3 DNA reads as TGTGCCAGCAGTTTGGGACAGCTTAATTCACCCCTCCACTTT.

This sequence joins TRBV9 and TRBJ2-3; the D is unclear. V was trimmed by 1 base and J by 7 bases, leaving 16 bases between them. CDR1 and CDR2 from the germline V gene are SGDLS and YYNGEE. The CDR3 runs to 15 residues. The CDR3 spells CASSVRPTGANTQYF. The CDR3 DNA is TGTGCCAGCAGCGTACGCCCCACCGGAGCAAATACGCAGTATTTT.

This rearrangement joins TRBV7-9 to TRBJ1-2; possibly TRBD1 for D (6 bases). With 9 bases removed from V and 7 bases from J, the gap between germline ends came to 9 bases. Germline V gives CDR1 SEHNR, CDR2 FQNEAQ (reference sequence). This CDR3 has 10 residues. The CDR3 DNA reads TGTGCCAGGATCAGGGGTGGCTACACCTTC. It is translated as CARIRGGYTF.

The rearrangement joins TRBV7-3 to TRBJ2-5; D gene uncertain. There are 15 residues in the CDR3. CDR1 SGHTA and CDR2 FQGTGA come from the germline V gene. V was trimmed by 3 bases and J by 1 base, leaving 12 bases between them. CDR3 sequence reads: CASSLGLLRQETQYF. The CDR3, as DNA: TGTGCCAGCAGCTTGGGCCTTTTACGCCAAGAGACCCAGTACTTC.

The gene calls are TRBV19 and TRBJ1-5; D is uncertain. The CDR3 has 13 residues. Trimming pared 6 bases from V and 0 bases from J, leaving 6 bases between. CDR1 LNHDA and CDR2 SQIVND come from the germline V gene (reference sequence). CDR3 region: CASRRGSNQPQHF. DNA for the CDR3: TGTGCCAGTAGGCGGGGTAGCAATCAGCCCCAGCATTTT.

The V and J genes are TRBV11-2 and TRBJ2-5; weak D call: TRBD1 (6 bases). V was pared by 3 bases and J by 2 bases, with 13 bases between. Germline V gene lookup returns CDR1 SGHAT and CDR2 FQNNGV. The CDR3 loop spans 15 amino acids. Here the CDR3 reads CASSLMTGPQETQYF. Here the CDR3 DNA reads TGTGCCAGCAGCTTGATGACAGGTCCACAAGAGACCCAGTACTTC.

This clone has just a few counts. The CDR3 DNA is TGCGCCAGCAGCCAAGTTGCGGGCTATGGCTACACCTTC. Amino acids: CASSQVAGYGYTF. The V gene is TRBV4-1, the J gene TRBJ1-2; D gene unclear. The germline V gene has CDR1 MGHRA and CDR2 YSYEKL. V was cut by 1 base and J by 4 bases, with 7 bases left in between. CDR3 size: 13 residues.

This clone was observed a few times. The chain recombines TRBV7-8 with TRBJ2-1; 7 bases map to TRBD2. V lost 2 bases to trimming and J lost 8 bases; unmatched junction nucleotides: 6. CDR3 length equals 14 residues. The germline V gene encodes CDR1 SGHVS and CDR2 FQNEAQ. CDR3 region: CASSLNRGGDEQFF. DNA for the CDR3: TGTGCCAGCAGCTTAAATAGGGGAGGGGATGAGCAGTTCTTC.

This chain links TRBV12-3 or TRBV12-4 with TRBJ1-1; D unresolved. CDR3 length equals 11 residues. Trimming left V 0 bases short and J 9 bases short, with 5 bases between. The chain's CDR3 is CASSLAQKAFF. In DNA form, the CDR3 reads TGTGCCAGCAGTTTAGCGCAGAAAGCTTTCTTT.

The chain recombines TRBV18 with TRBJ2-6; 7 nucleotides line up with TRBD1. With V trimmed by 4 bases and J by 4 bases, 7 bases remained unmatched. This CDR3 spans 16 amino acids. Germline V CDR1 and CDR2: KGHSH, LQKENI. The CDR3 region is CASSLYDRAGANVLTF. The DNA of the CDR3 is TGTGCCAGCTCACTCTACGACAGGGCCGGGGCCAACGTCCTGACTTTC.

In DNA form, the CDR3 reads TGTGCCAGCAGCTTACCTTCAGACAGGGGGAATAACGGGGAGCTGTTTTTT. This encodes CASSLPSDRGNNGELFF. The chain carries TRBV7-9 and TRBJ2-2; 9 nucleotides agree with TRBD1. The J segment lost 7 bases and the V segment lost 2 bases, leaving 11 bases of the junction unmatched. CDR1 SEHNR and CDR2 FQNEAQ come from the germline V gene (reference sequence). The CDR3 spans 17 residues. The full variable domain, rest sourced from reference TRBV7-9 and TRBJ2-2, is DTGVSQNPRHKITKRGQNVTFRCDPISEHNRLYWYRQTLGQGPEFLTYFQNEAQLEKSRLLSDRFSAERPKGSFSTLEIQRTEQGDSAMYLCASSLPSDRGNNGELFFGEGSRLTVL.

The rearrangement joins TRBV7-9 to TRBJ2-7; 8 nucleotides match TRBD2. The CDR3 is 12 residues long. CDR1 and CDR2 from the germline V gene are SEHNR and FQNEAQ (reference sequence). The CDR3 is CATRGANYEQYF. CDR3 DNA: TGTGCAACGCGGGGGGCAAACTACGAGCAGTACTTC.

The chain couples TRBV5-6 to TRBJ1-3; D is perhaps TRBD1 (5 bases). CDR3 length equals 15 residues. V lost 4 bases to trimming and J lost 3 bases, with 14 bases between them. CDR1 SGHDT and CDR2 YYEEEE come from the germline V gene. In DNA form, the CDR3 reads TGTGCCAGCAGCCTCTACGGGGGTTATGGAAACACCATATATTTT. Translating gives CASSLYGGYGNTIYF.

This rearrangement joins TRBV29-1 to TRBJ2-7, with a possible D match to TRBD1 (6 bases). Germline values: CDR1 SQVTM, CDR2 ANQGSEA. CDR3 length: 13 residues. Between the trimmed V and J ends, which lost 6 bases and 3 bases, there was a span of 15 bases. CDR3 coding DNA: TGCAGCGTGGCTACCGGGACAAACTACGAGCAGTACTTC. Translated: CSVATGTNYEQYF.